Below, 5 T cell receptor beta chains from the same sample are listed, as sequenced in a study of blood T cell repertoires in COVID-19. Produced via immunoSEQ multiplex PCR; TCRdb's table is partial and in-frame only. Of over 120,000 clones in the sample, roughly 80% were seen once. The sequencing input was peripheral blood. The receptor source for this set is a woman aged 55-69 years with acute or convalescent COVID-19.

The gene calls are TRBV28 and TRBJ1-1; a weak D match, TRBD1 (6 bases). Trimming stripped 7 bases from V and 5 bases from J, with 17 bases between. This CDR3 region has 14 residues. The germline V gene encodes CDR1 MDHEN and CDR2 SYDVKM. The CDR3 is CASTLGGGRTEAFF. In nucleotides, the CDR3 is TGTGCCAGCACCCTGGGAGGGGGTAGGACTGAAGCTTTCTTT.

This clone has a handful of counts. J is TRBJ2-5 and V is TRBV6-5, with 7 bases matching TRBD1. CDR1 is MNHEY, CDR2 SVGAGI, per germline. The junction had 9 bases not matched to a gene; V was cut back by 4 bases and J by 1 base. This CDR3 has 16 residues. CDR3: CASSSGDSLRQETQYF. The CDR3 nucleotides are TGTGCCAGCAGTTCCGGGGACAGTCTCCGCCAAGAGACCCAGTACTTC.

The table lists this clone with a count of one. The V call is TRBV5-1, the J call TRBJ2-3; D not certain. The CDR3 covers 13 residues. V was trimmed by 2 bases and J by 2 bases, leaving 6 bases between them. Germline V gene sequence: CDR1 SGHRS, CDR2 YFSETQ. This CDR3 reads CASSFQNTDTQYF. In DNA form, the CDR3 reads TGCGCCAGCAGCTTCCAAAACACAGATACGCAGTATTTT.

V gene TRBV28 combines with J gene TRBJ2-5; 7 nucleotides match TRBD1. The trim removed 3 bases at V and 0 bases at J, leaving 7 bases unmatched. Germline-derived CDR1 and CDR2 are MDHEN and SYDVKM. The CDR3 has 16 amino acids. The DNA for the CDR3 is TGTGCCAGCAGTTTTACGCCAGGGGGTTACCAAGAGACCCAGTACTTC. Translating it yields CASSFTPGGYQETQYF.

The rearrangement uses TRBV28 and TRBJ1-2, with unresolved D. V lost 2 bases and J lost 5, with 18 bases in between. The CDR3 runs 16 residues. The germline V gene has CDR1 MDHEN and CDR2 SYDVKM. The CDR3 sequence is CASSLGISRGGYGYTF. The CDR3 nucleotides are TGTGCCAGCAGTTTAGGAATTAGTCGGGGAGGGTATGGCTACACCTTC.